The rows below give T cell receptor beta chains drawn from one sample of a study of blood T cell repertoires in COVID-19. The assay was immunoSEQ multiplex PCR, and TCRdb's table has in-frame clones only and misses some. Here the sample spans about 350,000 clones, approximately 90% being singletons. Sequenced material: peripheral blood. The receptor set was obtained from a man younger than 45 with COVID-19, enrolled during active disease. The CDR3 runs from the conserved cysteine through the conserved F or W. Fields, in order: J gene, V gene, D gene, clone size, CDR3 protein, CDR3 DNA. A D gene is named only where the DNA matches it firmly. Clone size, where shown, is once, few, many, or a class for clones that have expanded.

J gene: TRBJ2-3; V gene: TRBV6-6; D gene: NA; clone size: NA; CDR3 protein: CASSQGIGTDTQYF; CDR3 DNA: TGTGCCAGCAGCCAGGGGATCGGCACAGATACGCAGTATTTT
J gene: TRBJ2-2; V gene: TRBV19; D gene: TRBD1; clone size: once; CDR3 protein: CASSPSGTGTGELFF; CDR3 DNA: TGTGCCAGTAGTCCTTCCGGGACAGGGACCGGGGAGCTGTTTTTT
J gene: TRBJ1-6; V gene: TRBV6-6; D gene: NA; clone size: few; CDR3 protein: CASSTGGNSPLHF; CDR3 DNA: TGTGCCAGCAGCACCGGGGGGAATTCACCCCTCCACTTT
J gene: TRBJ1-2; V gene: TRBV6-2/TRBV6-3; D gene: TRBD1; clone size: NA; CDR3 protein: CASSQGQGVYTF; CDR3 DNA: TGTGCCAGCAGTCAAGGACAGGGCGTGTACACCTTC
J gene: TRBJ1-6; V gene: TRBV9; D gene: NA; clone size: NA; CDR3 protein: CASSARGTGGYSPLHF; CDR3 DNA: TGTGCCAGCAGCGCCCGTGGTACAGGAGGGTATTCACCCCTCCACTTT
J gene: TRBJ2-3; V gene: TRBV28; D gene: TRBD2; clone size: NA; CDR3 protein: CASSSEAGGFNTQYF; CDR3 DNA: TGTGCCAGCAGTTCCGAAGCGGGGGGATTCAATACGCAGTATTTT
J gene: TRBJ1-1; V gene: TRBV18; D gene: TRBD1; clone size: NA; CDR3 protein: CASSRFTGGAETEAFF; CDR3 DNA: TGTGCCAGCTCACGCTTTACAGGGGGCGCGGAAACTGAAGCTTTCTTT
J gene: TRBJ1-1; V gene: TRBV6-5; D gene: TRBD1; clone size: NA; CDR3 protein: CASSTGGRAGAFF; CDR3 DNA: TGTGCCAGCAGTACAGGGGGTAGGGCCGGAGCTTTCTTT
J gene: TRBJ1-2; V gene: TRBV9; D gene: TRBD1; clone size: NA; CDR3 protein: CASSVSTTGGGGYTF; CDR3 DNA: TGTGCCAGCAGCGTATCTACCACAGGGGGGGGAGGCTACACCTTC
J gene: TRBJ2-3; V gene: TRBV29-1; D gene: NA; clone size: once; CDR3 protein: CSVDKSGADTQYF; CDR3 DNA: TGCAGCGTTGACAAGTCGGGAGCAGATACGCAGTATTTT
J gene: TRBJ2-7; V gene: TRBV28; D gene: NA; clone size: NA; CDR3 protein: CASSLFGVSYEQYF; CDR3 DNA: TGTGCCAGCAGTTTATTCGGGGTAAGCTACGAGCAGTACTTC
J gene: TRBJ1-6; V gene: TRBV30; D gene: TRBD1; clone size: NA; CDR3 protein: CAWSFRDRGPTLHF; CDR3 DNA: TGTGCCTGGAGTTTCCGGGACAGGGGCCCCACCCTCCACTTT
J gene: TRBJ1-6; V gene: TRBV7-9; D gene: NA; clone size: NA; CDR3 protein: CASSLVDSPLHF; CDR3 DNA: TGTGCCAGCAGCTTGGTAGATTCACCCCTCCACTTT
J gene: TRBJ2-7; V gene: TRBV19; D gene: NA; clone size: once; CDR3 protein: CASSISRDEQYF; CDR3 DNA: TGTGCCAGTAGTATATCGAGGGACGAGCAGTACTTC
J gene: TRBJ1-2; V gene: TRBV7-2; D gene: TRBD1; clone size: NA; CDR3 protein: CASSAGQGNSGYTF; CDR3 DNA: TGTGCCAGCAGCGCAGGACAGGGGAATTCTGGCTACACCTTC
J gene: TRBJ2-7; V gene: TRBV28; D gene: TRBD2; clone size: NA; CDR3 protein: CASSTSGGTYEQYF; CDR3 DNA: TGTGCCAGCAGCACTAGCGGGGGCACCTACGAGCAGTACTTC
J gene: TRBJ2-7; V gene: TRBV7-8; D gene: TRBD1; clone size: NA; CDR3 protein: CASSSPDRGSYEQYF; CDR3 DNA: TGTGCCAGCAGCTCACCGGACAGGGGTAGCTACGAGCAGTACTTC
J gene: TRBJ2-3; V gene: TRBV7-3; D gene: TRBD1; clone size: NA; CDR3 protein: CASSAQGQGADTQYF; CDR3 DNA: TGTGCCAGCAGCGCCCAGGGACAGGGGGCCGATACGCAGTATTTT
J gene: TRBJ1-2; V gene: TRBV7-9; D gene: TRBD1; clone size: few; CDR3 protein: CASSATGSNYGYTF; CDR3 DNA: TGTGCCAGCAGCGCGACAGGGTCCAACTATGGCTACACCTTC
J gene: TRBJ1-5; V gene: TRBV30; D gene: TRBD1; clone size: NA; CDR3 protein: CAWSLSDRDQAF; CDR3 DNA: TGTGCCTGGAGTCTATCGGACAGGGATCAGGCTTTT